This T cell receptor beta chain was profiled in a study of cytomegalovirus exposure and HLA in healthy donors. General study points: The records held CMV serostatus as the only immune exposure information. The authors later found most CMV-associated TCR beta chains appeared HLA-restricted.

With regard to this clone: Its cognate antigen is unknown.

The CDR3 has 13 amino acids. Germline-derived CDR1 and CDR2 are SGHAT and FQNNGV. Unmatched junction bases numbered 5, after V lost 5 bases and J lost 6 bases. The study ran its PCR with 60 Vbeta and 13 Jbeta primers. Original processing notes: Unique TCR beta chains numbered roughly 80 million in a later analysis, with roughly 9.9 million shared. The protocol was immunoSEQ multiplex PCR, while the TCRdb copy is restricted to in-frame clones and leaves out a portion. V and J calls and clone size are copied from that table; D and trimming were computed from the DNA. The data hold approximately 130,000 clones, with about 85% observed a single time.

This sequence was found in a woman aged 25 to 39 in good health and CMV-seropositive. Sequencing used PBMCs. The chain recombines TRBV11-2 with TRBJ1-2, with 8 nucleotides matching TRBD1. CDR3 coding DNA: TGTGCCAGCAGCCGACAGGGGAGAAATGGCTACACCTTC. Translation: CASSRQGRNGYTF. Full variable domain (remainder filled in from reference TRBV11-2 and TRBJ1-2): EAGVAQSPRYKIIEKRQSVAFWCNPISGHATLYWYQQILGQGPKLLIQFQNNGVVDDSQLPKDRFSAERLKGVDSTLKIQPAKLEDSAVYLCASSRQGRNGYTFGSGTRLTVV.